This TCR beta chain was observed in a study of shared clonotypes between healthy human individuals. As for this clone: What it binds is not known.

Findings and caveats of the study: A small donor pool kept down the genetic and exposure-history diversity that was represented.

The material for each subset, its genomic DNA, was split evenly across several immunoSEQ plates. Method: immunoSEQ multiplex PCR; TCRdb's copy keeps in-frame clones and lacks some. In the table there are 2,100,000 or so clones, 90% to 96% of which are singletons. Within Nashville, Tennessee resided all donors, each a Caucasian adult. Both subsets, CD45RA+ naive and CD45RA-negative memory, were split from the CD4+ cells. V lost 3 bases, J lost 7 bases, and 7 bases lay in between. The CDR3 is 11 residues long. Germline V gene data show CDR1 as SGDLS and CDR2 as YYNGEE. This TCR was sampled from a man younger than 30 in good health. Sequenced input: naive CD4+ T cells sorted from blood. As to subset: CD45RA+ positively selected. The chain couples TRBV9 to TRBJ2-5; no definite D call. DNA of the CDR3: TGTGCCAGCAGCGCCACCACGACCCAGTACTTC. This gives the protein CASSATTTQYF. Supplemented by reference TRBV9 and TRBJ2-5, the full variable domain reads DSGVTQTPKHLITATGQRVTLRCSPRSGDLSVYWYQQSLDQGLQFLIQYYNGEERAKGNILERFSAQQFPDLHSELNLSSLELGDSALYFCASSATTTQYFGPGTRLLVL.